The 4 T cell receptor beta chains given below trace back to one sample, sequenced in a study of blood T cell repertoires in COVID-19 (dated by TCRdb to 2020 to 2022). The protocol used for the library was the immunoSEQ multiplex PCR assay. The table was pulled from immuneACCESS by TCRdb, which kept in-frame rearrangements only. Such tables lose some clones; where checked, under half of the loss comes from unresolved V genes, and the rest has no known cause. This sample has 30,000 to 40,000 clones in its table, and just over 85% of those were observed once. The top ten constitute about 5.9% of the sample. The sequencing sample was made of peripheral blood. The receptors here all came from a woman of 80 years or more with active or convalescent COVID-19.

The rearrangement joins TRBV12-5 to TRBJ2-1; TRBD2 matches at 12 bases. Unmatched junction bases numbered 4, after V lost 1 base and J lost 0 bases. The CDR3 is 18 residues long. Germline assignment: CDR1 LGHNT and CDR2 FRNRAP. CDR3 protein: CASGLASLAGGSYNEQFF. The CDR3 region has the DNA TGTGCTAGTGGTTTGGCCTCACTAGCGGGGGGCTCCTACAATGAGCAGTTCTTC.

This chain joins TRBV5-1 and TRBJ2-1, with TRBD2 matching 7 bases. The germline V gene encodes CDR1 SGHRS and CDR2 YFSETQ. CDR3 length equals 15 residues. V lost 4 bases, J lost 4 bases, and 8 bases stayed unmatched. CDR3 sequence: CASSQRVLAYNEQFF. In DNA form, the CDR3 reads TGCGCCAGCAGCCAGCGCGTACTAGCGTACAATGAGCAGTTCTTC.

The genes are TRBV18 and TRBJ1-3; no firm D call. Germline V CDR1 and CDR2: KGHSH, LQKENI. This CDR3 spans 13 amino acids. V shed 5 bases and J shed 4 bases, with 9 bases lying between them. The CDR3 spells CASSGLAGNTIYF. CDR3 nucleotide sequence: TGTGCCAGCTCAGGGCTGGCAGGAAACACCATATATTTT.

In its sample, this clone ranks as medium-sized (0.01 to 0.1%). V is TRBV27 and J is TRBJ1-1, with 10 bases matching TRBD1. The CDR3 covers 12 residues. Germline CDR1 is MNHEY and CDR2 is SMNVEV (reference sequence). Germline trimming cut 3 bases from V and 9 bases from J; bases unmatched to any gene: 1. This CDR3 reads CASSFDRGQAFF. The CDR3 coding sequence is TGTGCCAGCAGTTTTGACAGGGGGCAAGCTTTCTTT.